A selection of T cell receptor beta chains follows, all from one sample in a study of T cell responses to AZD1222 COVID-19 vaccine. Method: immunoSEQ multiplex PCR; TCRdb's copy keeps in-frame clones and lacks some. The profile covers 95,000 to 150,000 clones, with around 93% appearing a single time and more than 7% taken by the ten largest. Sequences were derived from peripheral blood, sampled 28 days after the second AZD1222 dose. Source of these receptors: an adult who received the AZD1222 COVID-19 vaccine. Each CDR3 is given with its conserved first and last residue. D genes are given only for firm matches. A row's size may be missing; if present it is once, few, many or a size class.

v_gene	abundance	j_gene	d_gene	CDR3nt	CDR3aa
TRBV28	.	TRBJ1-1	.	TGTGCCAGCAGCAGCGACCCGGAGGCTTTCTTT	CASSSDPEAFF
TRBV4-1	.	TRBJ1-2	.	TGCGCCAGCAGCCAAGTTCCTCAGGGACCCCTAAGCTACACCTTC	CASSQVPQGPLSYTF
TRBV3-1/TRBV3-2	.	TRBJ2-7	TRBD2	TGTGCCAGCAGCCAAGGGACTAGCGGAGCCTACGAGCAGTACTTC	CASSQGTSGAYEQYF
TRBV18	.	TRBJ2-2	.	TGTGCCAGCTCACCGAGCAGGGGCTCCAACGGCGGGGAGCTGTTTTTT	CASSPSRGSNGGELFF
TRBV10-3	.	TRBJ1-1	.	TGTGCCATCAGGGAGGGGGACCCGGGCCGAGCTTTCTTT	CAIREGDPGRAFF
TRBV6-2/TRBV6-3	.	TRBJ2-3	.	TGTGCCAGCAGTTACTCGTCCTCTGCAGATACGCAGTATTTT	CASSYSSSADTQYF
TRBV18	once	TRBJ1-5	.	TGTGCCAGCTCGCGGCGAGGAGGGCAGGACCAGCCCCAGCATTTT	CASSRRGGQDQPQHF
TRBV4-1	.	TRBJ2-1	.	TGCGCCAGCAGCCAGCCGTCATACCCCCACAATGAGCAGTTCTTC	CASSQPSYPHNEQFF
TRBV5-1	.	TRBJ2-7	.	TGCGCCAGCAGCTTGGCTAGAGGGTCCTACGAGCAGTACTTC	CASSLARGSYEQYF
TRBV7-2	.	TRBJ2-5	.	TGTGCCAGCAGCTTACCCGCGCAAGAGACCCAGTACTTC	CASSLPAQETQYF